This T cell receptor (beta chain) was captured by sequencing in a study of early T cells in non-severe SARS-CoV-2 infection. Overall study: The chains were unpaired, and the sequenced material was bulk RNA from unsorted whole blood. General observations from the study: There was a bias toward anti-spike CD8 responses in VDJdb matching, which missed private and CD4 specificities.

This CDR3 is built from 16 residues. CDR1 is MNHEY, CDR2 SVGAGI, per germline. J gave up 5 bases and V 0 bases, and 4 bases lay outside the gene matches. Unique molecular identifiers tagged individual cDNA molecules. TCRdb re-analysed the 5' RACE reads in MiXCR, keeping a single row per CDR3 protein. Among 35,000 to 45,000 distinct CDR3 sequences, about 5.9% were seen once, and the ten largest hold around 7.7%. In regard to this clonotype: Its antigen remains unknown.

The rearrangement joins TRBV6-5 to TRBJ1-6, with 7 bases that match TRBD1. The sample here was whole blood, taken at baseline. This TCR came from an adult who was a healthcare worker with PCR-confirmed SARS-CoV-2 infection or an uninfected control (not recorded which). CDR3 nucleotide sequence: TGTGCCAGCAGTTACTCGGAGGGGGCTAATAATTCACCCCTCCACTTT. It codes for CASSYSEGANNSPLHF.